Listed below are T cell receptor beta chains from one sample, sequenced in a study of HIV-infected patients and healthy controls. TCRdb used MiXCR to reprocess the 5' RACE reads, holding one entry per CDR3 protein. The sample records roughly 25,000 distinct CDR3 sequences, about 8.5% being singletons. Input material: blood. These receptors came from an adult in good health. CDR3s include the opening cysteine and the closing phenylalanine or tryptophan. A D gene is named only where the DNA matches it firmly. Not every row has a clone size; where given, it reads once, few, many or a size class.

J | D | size | V | CDR3 | DNA
TRBJ2-3 | TRBD2 | many | TRBV5-1 | CASSSRLAGGGADTQYF | TGCGCCAGCAGCTCGAGACTAGCGGGGGGCGGAGCAGATACGCAGTATTTT
TRBJ1-2 | TRBD1 | NA | TRBV20-1 | CSARRTGNYGYTF | TGCAGTGCTAGACGGACAGGAAACTATGGCTACACCTTC
TRBJ2-2 | TRBD2 | many | TRBV2 | CASSPTSGGTNTGELFF | TGTGCCAGCAGCCCGACTAGCGGGGGAACGAACACCGGGGAGCTGTTTTTT
TRBJ1-1 | TRBD1 | many | TRBV20-1 | CSAPMGDSGGTEAFF | TGCAGTGCTCCAATGGGGGACAGTGGTGGGACTGAAGCTTTCTTT
TRBJ2-3 | TRBD2 | many | TRBV29-1 | CSVEAGLRTDTQYF | TGCAGCGTTGAAGCGGGACTACGGACAGATACGCAGTATTTT
TRBJ2-5 | NA | many | TRBV20-1 | CSARAVQETQYF | TGCAGTGCTAGAGCCGTTCAAGAGACCCAGTACTTC
TRBJ2-1 | NA | few | TRBV5-1 | CASSKGSAEQFF | TGCGCCAGCAGCAAGGGGTCCGCTGAGCAGTTCTTC
TRBJ1-3 | NA | many | TRBV13 | CASSLEGGSGNTIYF | TGTGCCAGCAGCTTAGAAGGTGGTTCTGGAAACACCATATATTTT
TRBJ1-4 | TRBD1 | few | TRBV6-2/TRBV6-3 | CASSFQGASREKLFF | TGTGCCAGCAGTTTCCAGGGGGCAAGTCGTGAAAAACTGTTTTTT
TRBJ1-5 | NA | many | TRBV21-1 | CASSIKPGEQPQHF | TGTGCCAGCAGCATCAAACCAGGGGAACAGCCCCAGCATTTT
TRBJ2-1 | TRBD2 | many | TRBV28 | CASRRTSGGHNEQFF | TGTGCCAGCCGAAGGACTAGCGGGGGGCACAATGAGCAGTTCTTC
TRBJ2-3 | TRBD1 | many | TRBV30 | CAWSVLVFSGGFTDTQYF | TGTGCCTGGAGTGTACTGGTCTTCTCAGGGGGCTTCACAGATACGCAGTATTTT
TRBJ2-1 | NA | few | TRBV13 | CASSYRASSYNEQFF | TGTGCCAGCAGCTACAGGGCGAGCTCCTACAATGAGCAGTTCTTC
TRBJ2-3 | NA | many | TRBV2 | CASSGNPLGTDTQYF | TGTGCCAGCAGTGGGAACCCGTTGGGCACAGATACGCAGTATTTT
TRBJ1-3 | NA | many | TRBV15 | CATSRDQGRVYGNTIYF | TGTGCCACCAGCAGAGATCAGGGCAGGGTATACGGAAACACCATATATTTT
TRBJ1-5 | NA | NA | TRBV30 | CAWSVEKHQPQHF | TGTGCCTGGAGTGTAGAGAAGCATCAGCCCCAGCATTTT
TRBJ2-5 | NA | few | TRBV13 | CASSLDGRETQYF | TGTGCCAGCAGCTTAGATGGGCGAGAGACCCAGTACTTC
TRBJ2-1 | TRBD2 | many | TRBV11-2 | CASSSLAGGQANEQFF | TGTGCCAGCAGCTCCCTAGCGGGGGGGCAGGCGAATGAGCAGTTCTTC
TRBJ2-5 | TRBD1 | many | TRBV6-6 | CASNKDRVETQYF | TGTGCCAGCAATAAGGACAGGGTTGAGACCCAGTACTTC
TRBJ1-4 | NA | many | TRBV7-6 | CASSLAQDSVGEKLFF | TGTGCCAGCAGCTTAGCGCAGGACAGCGTAGGAGAAAAACTGTTTTTT
TRBJ1-1 | TRBD1 | many | TRBV7-2 | CASRAGTGNTEAFF | TGTGCCAGCAGGGCCGGGACAGGGAACACTGAAGCTTTCTTT
TRBJ2-3 | TRBD2 | few | TRBV6-2/TRBV6-3 | CASSYLAGGTRDTQYF | TGTGCCAGCAGTTACTTAGCGGGGGGAACGCGGGATACGCAGTATTTT
TRBJ1-4 | TRBD1 | many | TRBV7-2 | CASSTGQAFNEKLFF | TGTGCCAGCAGCACGGGACAGGCCTTTAATGAAAAACTGTTTTTT
TRBJ2-7 | NA | many | TRBV4-2 | CASSQGSEQYF | TGTGCCAGCAGCCAGGGGTCCGAGCAGTACTTC
TRBJ2-7 | NA | many | TRBV7-7 | CASSFQSSHEQYF | TGTGCTAGCAGCTTCCAGTCGTCCCACGAGCAGTACTTC
TRBJ1-5 | NA | few | TRBV7-9 | CASSLGVGQPQHF | TGTGCCAGCAGCTTGGGGGTAGGTCAGCCCCAGCATTTT
TRBJ1-1 | NA | many | TRBV14 | CASSSSGTDTEAFF | NA
TRBJ2-7 | NA | once | TRBV7-9 | CASSLPGPSYEQYF | TGTGCCAGCAGCTTACCAGGGCCCTCCTACGAGCAGTACTTC
TRBJ1-2 | NA | many | TRBV27 | CASSFERAARYGYTF | TGTGCCAGCAGTTTCGAGCGGGCTGCTAGATATGGCTACACCTTC
TRBJ2-1 | NA | medium-sized | TRBV25-1 | CASSGRDTRSYNEQFF | TGTGCCAGCAGTGGACGGGACACCCGGTCCTACAATGAGCAGTTCTTC
TRBJ2-3 | NA | many | TRBV3-1 | CASSPRAGSTDTQYF | TGTGCCAGCAGCCCCCGAGCGGGTTCCACAGATACGCAGTATTTT
TRBJ1-2 | NA | many | TRBV20-1 | CSAIDGSYGYTF | TGCAGTGCCATCGACGGATCCTATGGCTACACCTTC
TRBJ2-6 | NA | many | TRBV29-1 | CSVSPGPLFSGANVLTF | TGCAGCGTATCACCGGGTCCTTTGTTCTCTGGGGCCAACGTCCTGACTTTC
TRBJ2-4 | NA | many | TRBV7-9 | CASSLVARLGFNIQYF | TGTGCCAGCAGCTTAGTGGCTAGGTTGGGTTTCAACATTCAGTACTTC
TRBJ2-5 | NA | medium-sized | TRBV12-3/TRBV12-4 | CASSWGTQETQYF | TGTGCCAGCAGCTGGGGGACCCAAGAGACCCAGTACTTC
TRBJ2-4 | NA | NA | TRBV2 | CASNYQLGTKNIQYF | TGTGCCAGCAATTACCAGTTGGGTACCAAAAACATTCAGTACTTC
TRBJ2-6 | TRBD1 | many | TRBV3-1 | CASRRGPGANVLTF | TGTGCCAGCAGGAGGGGGCCTGGGGCCAACGTCCTGACTTTC
TRBJ2-3 | NA | once | TRBV7-9 | CASSLRLGGQYSTDTQYF | TGTGCCAGCAGCTTAAGGCTCGGAGGGCAGTATAGCACAGATACGCAGTATTTT
TRBJ1-5 | NA | many | TRBV7-2 | CASSLAGYGNQPQHF | TGTGCCAGCAGCTTAGCCGGGTACGGCAATCAGCCCCAGCATTTT
TRBJ2-5 | TRBD2 | few | TRBV5-4 | CASTRTSGLQETQYF | TGTGCCAGCACCAGGACTAGCGGGCTCCAAGAGACCCAGTACTTC
TRBJ1-5 | TRBD1 | many | TRBV19 | CASSIRTGGNQPQHF | TGTGCCAGTAGTATCAGGACAGGGGGCAATCAGCCCCAGCATTTT
TRBJ1-1 | NA | NA | TRBV7-9 | CASSPDGVGDSAFF | TGTGCCAGCAGCCCCGATGGAGTGGGGGACTCCGCTTTCTTT
TRBJ1-1 | TRBD1 | many | TRBV5-1 | CASSLVTGADTEAFF | TGCGCCAGCAGCTTGGTGACAGGGGCGGATACTGAAGCTTTCTTT
TRBJ2-3 | TRBD1 | many | TRBV6-1 | CASEGGEADTQYF | TGTGCCAGTGAAGGGGGCGAGGCAGATACGCAGTATTTT
TRBJ1-1 | NA | many | TRBV2 | CASSDLYVGTEAFF | TGTGCCAGCAGTGATTTGTACGTGGGGACTGAAGCTTTCTTT
TRBJ2-1 | TRBD2 | many | TRBV5-4 | CASSGGLAGESSYNEQFF | TGTGCCAGCAGCGGGGGACTAGCGGGGGAGAGCTCCTACAATGAGCAGTTCTTC
TRBJ2-3 | TRBD2 | NA | TRBV2 | CASSELLAGGTDTQYF | TGTGCCAGCAGTGAATTACTAGCGGGGGGCACAGATACGCAGTATTTT
TRBJ2-5 | NA | many | TRBV10-3 | CAISESIAASEETQYF | TGTGCCATCAGTGAGTCGATTGCGGCTAGCGAAGAGACCCAGTACTTC
TRBJ1-5 | NA | many | TRBV7-2 | CASSWRGDGNQPQHF | TGTGCCAGCAGCTGGAGAGGGGACGGCAATCAGCCCCAGCATTTT
TRBJ1-6 | NA | many | TRBV5-1 | CASSFKPGDSPLHF | TGCGCCAGCAGCTTCAAACCCGGGGATTCACCCCTCCACTTT
TRBJ1-1 | TRBD1 | NA | TRBV7-6 | CASSSGQSNTEAFF | TGTGCCAGCAGCTCGGGACAGTCGAACACTGAAGCTTTCTTT
TRBJ2-3 | TRBD2 | NA | TRBV7-3 | CASSPGPAGGRRDTQYF | TGTGCCAGCAGCCCAGGTCCAGCGGGGGGGCGGAGAGATACGCAGTATTTT
TRBJ2-3 | TRBD1 | few | TRBV2 | CASEDRTGADTQYF | TGTGCCAGCGAAGATAGGACAGGGGCAGATACGCAGTATTTT
TRBJ1-1 | TRBD1 | NA | TRBV5-1 | CASSLEGQGITEAFF | TGCGCCAGCAGCTTGGAAGGACAGGGGATCACTGAAGCTTTCTTT
TRBJ2-7 | TRBD2 | many | TRBV28 | CASSRRLTSGGYEQYF | TGTGCCAGCAGCCGTCGGTTGACTAGCGGGGGGTACGAGCAGTACTTC
TRBJ1-1 | NA | many | TRBV7-9 | CASRPPGAHPLNTEAFF | TGTGCCAGCAGGCCCCCAGGGGCCCATCCCCTGAACACTGAAGCTTTCTTT
TRBJ1-5 | NA | many | TRBV3-1 | CASSQRGQPQHF | TGTGCCAGCAGCCAGCGGGGTCAGCCCCAGCATTTT
TRBJ1-5 | TRBD1 | NA | TRBV5-1 | CASSLMDRNQPQHF | TGCGCCAGCAGCTTGATGGACAGGAATCAGCCCCAGCATTTT
TRBJ2-3 | NA | many | TRBV29-1 | CSVAANPTDTQYF | TGCAGCGTTGCAGCGAACCCCACAGATACGCAGTATTTT